This entry concerns a single T cell receptor (beta chain). Antigen specificity is unknown. This entry belongs to a study of OX40 agonist ivuxolimab in advanced cancers. At the level of the study: Having had anti-PD-1, anti-PD-L1 or anti-CTLA-4 therapy before was allowed, and 40% to 45% had some.

General study points: Averaged across samples, CD8+ T cells carried more expanded clones than CD4+ did.

The protocol was immunoSEQ multiplex PCR, while the TCRdb copy is restricted to in-frame clones and leaves out a portion. This sample has over 40,000 clones, with about 86% found just once. Germline CDR1 is PRHDT and CDR2 is FYEKMQ (reference sequence). V dropped 0 bases and J dropped 4; count of bases not matched to a gene: 5. The CDR3 has 17 residues. The sequence came from an adult with an advanced solid tumor such as melanoma, head and neck, liver or kidney cancer. The material was CD4+ or CD8+ T cells sorted from blood, obtained in a trial of the OX40 agonist ivuxolimab. J is TRBJ1-3 and V is TRBV13; 11 bases line up with TRBD1. The CDR3 reads CASSLGVGQGAGNTIYF. CDR3 bases: TGTGCCAGCAGCTTAGGAGTCGGACAGGGGGCCGGAAACACCATATATTTT.